The clone carrying this TCR beta chain was recorded only once. The data belong to a study of shared clonotypes between healthy human individuals. Study as a whole: CD4 naive and memory got three plates each, CD8 naive two, CD8 memory one.

CD45RA+ naive and CD45RA-negative memory subsets were separated from CD4+ cells. Every subset's genomic DNA went evenly onto several immunoSEQ plates. Clones were read by immunoSEQ multiplex PCR, and TCRdb kept only the in-frame ones, dropping some. This table holds around 1.5 million clones, roughly 98% found once. Germline values: CDR1 SGHTA, CDR2 FQGTGA. The CDR3 spans 14 residues. V lost 3 bases and J 0 bases, leaving 8 bases between the germline ends. The sequencing sample was made of naive CD4+ T cells sorted from blood. As to subset: CD45RA+ positively selected. The chain carries TRBV7-3 and TRBJ1-1; D gene ambiguous. The TCR originated in a man under 40 in good health. The CDR3 here is CASSLTPVNTEAFF. Here the CDR3 DNA reads TGTGCCAGCAGCTTGACCCCCGTGAACACTGAAGCTTTCTTT.